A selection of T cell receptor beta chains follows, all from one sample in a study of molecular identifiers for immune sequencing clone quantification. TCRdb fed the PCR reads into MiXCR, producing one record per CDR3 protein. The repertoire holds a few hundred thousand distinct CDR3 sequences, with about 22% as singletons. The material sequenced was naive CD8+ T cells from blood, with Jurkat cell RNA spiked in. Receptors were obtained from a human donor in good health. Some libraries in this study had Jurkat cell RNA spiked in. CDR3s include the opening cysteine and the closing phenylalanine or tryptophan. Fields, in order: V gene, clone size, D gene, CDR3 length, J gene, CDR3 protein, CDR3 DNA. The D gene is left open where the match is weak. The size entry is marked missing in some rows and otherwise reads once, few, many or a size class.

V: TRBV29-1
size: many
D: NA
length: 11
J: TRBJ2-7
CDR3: CSGSWRYEQYF
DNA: TGCAGCGGGAGCTGGAGGTACGAGCAGTACTTC

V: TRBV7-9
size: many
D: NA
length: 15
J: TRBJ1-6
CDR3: CASRPPTERNSPLHF
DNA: TGTGCCAGCAGGCCCCCGACAGAAAGAAATTCACCCCTCCACTTT

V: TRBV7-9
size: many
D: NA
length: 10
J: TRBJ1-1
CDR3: CASSLTEAFF
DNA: TGTGCCAGCAGCTTAACTGAAGCTTTCTTT

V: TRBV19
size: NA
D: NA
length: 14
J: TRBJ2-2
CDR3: CASMQGLDTGELFF
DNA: TGTGCCAGTATGCAGGGGCTCGACACCGGGGAGCTGTTTTTT

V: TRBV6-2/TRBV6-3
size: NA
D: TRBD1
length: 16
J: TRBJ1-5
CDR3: CAIADRSVVSNQPQHF
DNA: TGTGCCATCGCGGACAGGTCGGTGGTTAGCAATCAGCCCCAGCATTTT

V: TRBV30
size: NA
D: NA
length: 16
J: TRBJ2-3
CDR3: CACDLGVRGGTDTQYF
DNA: TGTGCCTGCGATTTGGGTGTCCGAGGTGGCACAGATACGCAGTATTTT

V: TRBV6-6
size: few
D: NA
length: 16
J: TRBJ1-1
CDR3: CASSYSKDRRNTEAFF
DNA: TGTGCCAGCAGTTACTCGAAGGACAGACGGAACACTGAAGCTTTCTTT

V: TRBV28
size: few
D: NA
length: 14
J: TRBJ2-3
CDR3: CASSDTGFPDTQYF
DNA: TGTGCCAGCAGTGATACAGGTTTTCCAGATACGCAGTATTTT

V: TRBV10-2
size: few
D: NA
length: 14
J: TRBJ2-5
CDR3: CASSTRRAKETQYF
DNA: TGCGCCAGCAGTACACGCCGGGCCAAAGAGACCCAGTACTTC

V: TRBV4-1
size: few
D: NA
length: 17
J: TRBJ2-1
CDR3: CASSQGTGGGSYNEQFF
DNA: TGCGCCAGCAGCCAAGGAACAGGGGGGGGCTCCTACAATGAGCAGTTCTTC

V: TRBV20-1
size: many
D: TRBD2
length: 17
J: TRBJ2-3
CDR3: CSARQRTSGTSTDTQYF
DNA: TGCAGTGCTAGACAACGGACTAGCGGGACCAGCACAGATACGCAGTATTTT

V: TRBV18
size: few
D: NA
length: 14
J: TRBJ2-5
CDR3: CASSPSEGYGDVYF
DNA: TGTGCCAGCTCACCATCGGAAGGGTACGGGGACGTCTACTTC

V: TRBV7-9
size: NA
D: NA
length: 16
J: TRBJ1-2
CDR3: CASSLVRDILNYGYTF
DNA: TGTGCCAGCAGCTTAGTTAGGGACATCCTTAACTATGGCTACACCTTC

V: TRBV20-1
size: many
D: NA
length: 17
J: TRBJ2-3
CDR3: CSATGARVLTVTDTQYF
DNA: TGCAGTGCGACAGGCGCCAGGGTCCTCACAGTCACAGATACGCAGTATTTT

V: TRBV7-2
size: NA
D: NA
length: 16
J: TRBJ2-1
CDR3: CASSLAGPTSYNEQFF
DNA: TGTGCCAGCAGCTTAGCAGGCCCCACCTCCTACAATGAGCAGTTCTTC

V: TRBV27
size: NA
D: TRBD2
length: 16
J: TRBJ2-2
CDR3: CASSLTSGIQFGELFF
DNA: TGTGCCAGCAGTTTAACTAGCGGGATTCAGTTCGGGGAGCTGTTTTTT

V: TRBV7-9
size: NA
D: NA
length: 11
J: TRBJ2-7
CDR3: CASSRPGEQYF
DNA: TGTGCCAGCAGCCGCCCGGGTGAGCAGTACTTC

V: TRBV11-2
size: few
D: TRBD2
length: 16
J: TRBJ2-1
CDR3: CASSSRRLAGEVEQFF
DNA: TGTGCCAGCAGCTCCCGCCGACTAGCGGGAGAAGTTGAGCAGTTCTTC

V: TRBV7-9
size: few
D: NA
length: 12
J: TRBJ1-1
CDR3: CASSLGGSQAFF
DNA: TGTGCCAGCAGCTTAGGGGGGTCTCAAGCTTTCTTT

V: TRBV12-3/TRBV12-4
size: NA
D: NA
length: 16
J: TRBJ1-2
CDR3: CASSLGPGTANYGYTF
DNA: TGTGCCAGCAGTTTGGGCCCCGGGACTGCTAACTATGGCTACACCTTC

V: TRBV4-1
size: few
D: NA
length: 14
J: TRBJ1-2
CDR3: CASSQALPNYGYTF
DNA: TGCGCCAGCAGCCAGGCGCTACCTAACTATGGCTACACCTTC

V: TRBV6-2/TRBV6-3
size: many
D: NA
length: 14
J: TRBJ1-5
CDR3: CASSSRQGYQPQHF
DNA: TGTGCCAGCAGTTCGAGGCAAGGCTACCAGCCCCAGCATTTT

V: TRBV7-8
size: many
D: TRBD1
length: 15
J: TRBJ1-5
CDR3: CASRPDRDSNQPQHF
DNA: TGTGCCAGCAGACCCGACAGGGATAGCAATCAGCCCCAGCATTTT

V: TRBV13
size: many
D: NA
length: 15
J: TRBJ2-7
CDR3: CASSPGGQGQHEQYF
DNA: TGTGCCAGCAGCCCCGGGGGGCAGGGTCAACACGAGCAGTACTTC

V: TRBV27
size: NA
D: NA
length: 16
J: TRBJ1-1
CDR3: CAGSFSSRGMNTEAFF
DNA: TGTGCCGGCAGTTTCTCATCCAGGGGCATGAACACTGAAGCTTTCTTT

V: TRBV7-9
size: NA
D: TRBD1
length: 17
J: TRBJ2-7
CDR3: CASSSPQPGTGSTEQYF
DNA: TGTGCCAGCAGCTCACCCCAGCCCGGGACAGGGTCTACCGAGCAGTACTTC

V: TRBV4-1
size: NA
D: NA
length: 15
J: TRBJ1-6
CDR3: CASRTGNSYNSPLHF
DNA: TGCGCCAGCAGGACAGGCAACTCCTATAATTCACCCCTCCACTTT

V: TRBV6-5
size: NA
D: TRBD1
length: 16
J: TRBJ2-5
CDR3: CASKNRGRTWAETQYF
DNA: TGTGCCAGCAAAAACAGGGGGCGTACCTGGGCGGAGACCCAGTACTTC

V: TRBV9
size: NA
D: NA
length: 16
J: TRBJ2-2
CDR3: CASSPTGLPNTGELFF
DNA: TGTGCCAGCAGCCCCACAGGACTACCAAACACCGGGGAGCTGTTTTTT

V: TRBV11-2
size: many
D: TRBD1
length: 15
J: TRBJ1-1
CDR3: CASSPGQGRHTEAFF
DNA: TGTGCCAGCAGCCCCGGACAGGGAAGGCACACTGAAGCTTTCTTT

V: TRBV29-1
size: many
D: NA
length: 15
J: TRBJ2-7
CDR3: CSDKVGGKAAYEQYF
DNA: TGCAGCGATAAAGTTGGCGGAAAGGCAGCCTACGAGCAGTACTTC

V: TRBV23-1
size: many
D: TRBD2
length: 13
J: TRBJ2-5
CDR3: CASSPGGAETQYF
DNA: TGCGCCAGCAGTCCGGGGGGGGCAGAGACCCAGTACTTC

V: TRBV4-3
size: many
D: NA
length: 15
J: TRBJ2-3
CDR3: CASSQVGLATDTQYF
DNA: TGCGCCAGCAGCCAAGTAGGGCTAGCCACAGATACGCAGTATTTT

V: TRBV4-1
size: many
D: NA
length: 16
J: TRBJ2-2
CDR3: CASSQDQGWDTGELFF
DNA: TGCGCCAGCAGTCAAGACCAAGGTTGGGACACCGGGGAGCTGTTTTTT

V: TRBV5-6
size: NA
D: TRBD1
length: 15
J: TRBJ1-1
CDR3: CASSLGLRQGYEAFF
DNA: TGTGCCAGCAGCTTGGGATTGAGACAGGGGTATGAAGCTTTCTTT

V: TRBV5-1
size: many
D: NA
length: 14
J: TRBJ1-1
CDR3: CASSWVAKNTEAFF
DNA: TGCGCCAGCAGCTGGGTAGCTAAGAACACTGAAGCTTTCTTT

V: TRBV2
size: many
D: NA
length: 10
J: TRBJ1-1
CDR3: CAGRDTEAFF
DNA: TGTGCCGGAAGGGACACTGAAGCTTTCTTT

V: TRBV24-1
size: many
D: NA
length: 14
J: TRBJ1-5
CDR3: CATSDKASNQPQHF
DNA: TGTGCCACCAGTGATAAGGCTAGCAATCAGCCCCAGCATTTT

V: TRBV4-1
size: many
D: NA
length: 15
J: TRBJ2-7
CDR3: CASSLKHAHPYEQYF
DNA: TGCGCCAGCAGCCTAAAGCACGCCCATCCCTACGAGCAGTACTTC

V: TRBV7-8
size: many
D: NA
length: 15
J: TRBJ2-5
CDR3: CASSFPLGLEETQYF
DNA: TGTGCCAGCAGCTTCCCCCTGGGCCTCGAAGAGACCCAGTACTTC

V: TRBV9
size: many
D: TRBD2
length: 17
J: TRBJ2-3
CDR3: CASSVGSTSGSTDTQYF
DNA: TGTGCCAGCAGCGTAGGTAGCACTAGCGGAAGCACAGATACGCAGTATTTT

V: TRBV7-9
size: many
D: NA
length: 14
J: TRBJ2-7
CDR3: CASSFSTGNDEQYF
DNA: TGTGCCAGCAGCTTTTCAACAGGGAACGACGAGCAGTACTTC

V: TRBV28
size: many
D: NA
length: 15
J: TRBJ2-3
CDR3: CASRGEDIPGDTQYF
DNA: TGTGCCAGCAGGGGTGAGGACATACCAGGAGATACGCAGTATTTT

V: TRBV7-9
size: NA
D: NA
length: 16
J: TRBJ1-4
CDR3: CASGSAPRGVEEKLFF
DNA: TGTGCCAGCGGCTCGGCCCCGCGGGGGGTTGAAGAAAAACTGTTTTTT

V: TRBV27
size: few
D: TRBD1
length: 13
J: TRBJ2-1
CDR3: CASSSREGAEQFF
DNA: TGTGCCAGCAGTTCCAGAGAGGGGGCTGAGCAGTTCTTC

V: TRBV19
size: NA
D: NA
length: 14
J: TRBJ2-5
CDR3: CASSGPGGQGTQYF
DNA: TGTGCCAGTAGTGGTCCAGGGGGGCAAGGGACCCAGTACTTC

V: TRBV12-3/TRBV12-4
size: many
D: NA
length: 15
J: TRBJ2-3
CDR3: CASSFGVEAIDTQYF
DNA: TGTGCCAGCAGTTTTGGTGTGGAAGCTATAGATACGCAGTATTTT

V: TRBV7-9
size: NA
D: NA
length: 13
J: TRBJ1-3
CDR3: CASSRTERDTIYF
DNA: TGTGCCAGCAGCCGCACGGAGCGAGACACCATATATTTT

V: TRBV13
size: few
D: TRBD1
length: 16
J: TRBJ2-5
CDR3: CASSFRDREIAETQYF
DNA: TGTGCCAGCAGCTTCAGGGACAGGGAAATCGCGGAGACCCAGTACTTC

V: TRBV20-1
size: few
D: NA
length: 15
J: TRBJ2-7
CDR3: CSAREIGTSAYEQYF
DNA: TGCAGTGCTAGAGAGATCGGGACCTCAGCCTACGAGCAGTACTTC

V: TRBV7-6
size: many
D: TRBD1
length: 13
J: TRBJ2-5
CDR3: CASSGGQVVTQYF
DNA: TGTGCCAGCAGCGGGGGACAGGTGGTGACCCAGTACTTC

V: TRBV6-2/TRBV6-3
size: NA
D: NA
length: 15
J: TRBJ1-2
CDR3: CASSYSIVTGPERNF
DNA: TGTGCCAGCAGTTACTCGATCGTCACAGGGCCGGAGAGGAACTTC

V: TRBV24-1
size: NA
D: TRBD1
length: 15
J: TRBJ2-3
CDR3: CATSDYLDRADTQYF
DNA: TGTGCCACCAGTGATTACCTGGACAGGGCAGATACGCAGTATTTT

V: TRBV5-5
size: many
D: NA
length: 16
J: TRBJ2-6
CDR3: CASSLGSVAGANVLTF
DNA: TGTGCCAGCAGCTTAGGCAGCGTCGCTGGGGCCAACGTCCTGACTTTC

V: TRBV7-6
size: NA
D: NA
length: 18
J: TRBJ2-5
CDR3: CASSFHDAGGRARETQYF
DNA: TGTGCCAGCAGCTTCCATGATGCCGGAGGCAGGGCGAGAGAGACCCAGTACTTC

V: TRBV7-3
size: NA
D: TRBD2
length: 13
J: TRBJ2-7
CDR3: CASGFAGGYEQYF
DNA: TGTGCCAGCGGCTTTGCGGGAGGCTACGAGCAGTACTTC

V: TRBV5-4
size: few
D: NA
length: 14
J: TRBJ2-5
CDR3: CASNLGQYQETQYF
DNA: TGTGCCAGCAACCTCGGACAGTACCAAGAGACCCAGTACTTC